This T cell receptor beta chain was observed in a study of blood T cell repertoires in COVID-19. As for the study in general: Acute and convalescent COVID-19 specimens originated in the United States, Italy and Spain.

Participant-reported clinical history was the basis for cohort assignment. In the original analysis: Estimates of nucleated cell counts were drawn from the amplification of reference gene primers. Sequenced by immunoSEQ multiplex PCR; TCRdb stores in-frame clones only, minus some. V, J and clone size reflect that table, while D and trimming were determined from the DNA. The data show 350,000 to 450,000 clones, around 89% seen once. In its sample, this clone was seen a few times. The CDR3 is 16 amino acids. Germline V gene lookup returns CDR1 SGHTA and CDR2 FQGTGA. Trimming left V 5 bases short and J 0 bases short, with 11 bases between.

The chain combines TRBV7-3 with TRBJ2-6, with D uncertain. This TCR derives from a man younger than 40 who had recovered from COVID-19. The sequencing input was PBMCs or T cells enriched from blood (not recorded which). The CDR3 reads CASSPPASSGANVLTF. The CDR3 nucleotides read TGTGCCAGCAGCCCCCCCGCTAGCTCTGGGGCCAACGTCCTGACTTTC.